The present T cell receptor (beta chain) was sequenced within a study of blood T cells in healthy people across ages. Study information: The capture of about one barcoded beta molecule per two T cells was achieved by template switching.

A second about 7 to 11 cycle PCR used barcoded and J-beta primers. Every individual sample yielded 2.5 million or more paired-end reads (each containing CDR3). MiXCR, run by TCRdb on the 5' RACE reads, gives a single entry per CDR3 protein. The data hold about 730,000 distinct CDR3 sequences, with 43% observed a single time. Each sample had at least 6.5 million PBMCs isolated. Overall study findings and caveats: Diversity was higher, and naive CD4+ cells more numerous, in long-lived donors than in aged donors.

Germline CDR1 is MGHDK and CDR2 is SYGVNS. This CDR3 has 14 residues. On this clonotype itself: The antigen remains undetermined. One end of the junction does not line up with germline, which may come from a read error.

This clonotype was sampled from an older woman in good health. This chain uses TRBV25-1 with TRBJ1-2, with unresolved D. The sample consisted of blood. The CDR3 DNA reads TGTGCCGGCAGTGAAAGGTCCAGCAGCTATGGCTACACCTTC. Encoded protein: CAGSERSSSYGYTF.